These T cell receptor beta chains were read from a single sample in a study of identical twins. TCRdb redid the calling of the 5' RACE reads with MiXCR, one entry per CDR3 protein. The sample carries 1.5 million to 2 million distinct CDR3 sequences, more than 30% recorded once. The sequenced sample was cord blood. The receptors here all came from a newborn girl in good health. The CDR3 runs from the conserved cysteine through the conserved F or W. A D gene is named only where the DNA matches it firmly. Where a row states a size, it is once, few, many or the class of an expanded clone; other rows omit it.

DNA: TGTGCCAGCAGGGGGACAGGGGGCCTCTACAATGAGCAGTTCTTC
CDR3: CASRGTGGLYNEQFF
D: TRBD1
J: TRBJ2-1
V: TRBV2
size: NA

DNA: TGTGCCAGCAGCCAAGATTTAGCGGGAGACGACGAGCAGTACTTC
CDR3: CASSQDLAGDDEQYF
D: TRBD2
J: TRBJ2-7
V: TRBV14
size: many

DNA: TGTGCCATCAGTGACGGGAGGACAACCCCCGGGCACGGGAAAAGACTGTTTTTT
CDR3: CAISDGRTTPGHGKRLFF
D: NA
J: TRBJ1-4
V: TRBV10-3
size: NA

DNA: TGTGCCAGCAGTGACTCGGGACAGGGATACGAGCAGTACTTC
CDR3: CASSDSGQGYEQYF
D: TRBD1
J: TRBJ2-7
V: TRBV25-1
size: few

DNA: TGCAGTGCCGCACTTGGGGGGGAGATCAAAAACATTCAGTACTTC
CDR3: CSAALGGEIKNIQYF
D: TRBD2
J: TRBJ2-4
V: TRBV20-1
size: NA

DNA: TGTGCCAGCAGCCAATTGCCGCCTCCTAGCGGCCTTAGCTCCTACGAGCAGTACTTC
CDR3: CASSQLPPPSGLSSYEQYF
D: TRBD2
J: TRBJ2-7
V: TRBV4-2
size: NA

DNA: TGTGCCATCAGTGAGTCTCCCTTCCGGAGGACAGGGGATGGCTACACCTTC
CDR3: CAISESPFRRTGDGYTF
D: TRBD1
J: TRBJ1-2
V: TRBV10-3
size: few

DNA: TGTGCCAGCAGTTTTGGCGGGAGGGCCATATATGAGCAGTTCTTC
CDR3: CASSFGGRAIYEQFF
D: TRBD2
J: TRBJ2-1
V: TRBV28
size: few

DNA: TGCAGCGTGGCACAGGGGGCCGGCCCCTACGAGCAGTACTTC
CDR3: CSVAQGAGPYEQYF
D: TRBD1
J: TRBJ2-7
V: TRBV29-1
size: few

DNA: TGTGCCAGCAGTGAACGGTGGACACCGTATGGCTACACCTTC
CDR3: CASSERWTPYGYTF
D: NA
J: TRBJ1-2
V: TRBV6-1
size: many